The clone carrying this T cell receptor (beta chain) was seen at least ten times. This sample stems from a study of T-cell reconstitution after alpha-beta-depleted transplantation in children. Using unique molecular identifiers, the investigators prepared the TCRbeta library. TCRdb analysed the PCR reads with MiXCR anew, one entry per CDR3 protein. The sample includes more than 200,000 distinct CDR3 sequences, over 9.5% of them seen just once. Trimming removed 3 bases from V and 3 bases from J, with 13 bases in between. CDR3 length: 15 residues. The V gene's germline CDR1 is SGDLS and CDR2 YYNGEE. The rearrangement joins TRBV9 to TRBJ2-1; D gene unclear. The material sequenced was PBMCs from the stem cell graft donor, taken from the stem cell graft. The receptor was isolated from a human donor who donated a stem cell graft to a child with SCID. The CDR3 nucleotides are TGTGCCAGCAGCGGAGTGGCATCGAACTACAATGAGCAGTTCTTC. Its translation is CASSGVASNYNEQFF.